A selection of T cell receptor beta chains follows, all from one sample in a study of long-term antiretroviral therapy in people with HIV. This table comes from immunoSEQ multiplex PCR, and its TCRdb copy is limited to in-frame clones, with some not included. The sample yields some 28,000 clones, about 93% seen once. Sequenced material: unsorted PBMCs, taken around 5 years after starting antiretroviral therapy. The receptors shown here come from a woman between 40 and 50 years old with HIV. Both conserved end residues are part of each CDR3. The D gene is left open where the match is weak. For some rows the clone size is stated as once, few or many, or as a class when expanded; others skip it.

j_gene: TRBJ2-2; d_gene: -; abundance: -; v_gene: TRBV30; CDR3nt: TGTGCCTGGGGGGGAACTTTACCTACCGGGGAGCTGTTTTTT; CDR3aa: CAWGGTLPTGELFF
j_gene: TRBJ2-3; d_gene: -; abundance: -; v_gene: TRBV10-3; CDR3nt: TGTGCCATCAGTGAGTCGGTCGGGGCATACACAGATACGCAGTATTTT; CDR3aa: CAISESVGAYTDTQYF
j_gene: TRBJ1-5; d_gene: TRBD1; abundance: few; v_gene: TRBV5-1; CDR3nt: TGCGCCAGCAGCCAGGGGGACAGGGATCAGCCCCAGCATTTT; CDR3aa: CASSQGDRDQPQHF
j_gene: TRBJ2-5; d_gene: -; abundance: -; v_gene: TRBV6-5; CDR3nt: TGTGCCAGCAGTTACTCTGAGTACCAAGAGACCCAGTACTTC; CDR3aa: CASSYSEYQETQYF
j_gene: TRBJ2-2; d_gene: -; abundance: -; v_gene: TRBV7-2; CDR3nt: TGTGCCGGGGTAGCCGGGGAAGGGGCCGGGGAGCTGTTTTTT; CDR3aa: CAGVAGEGAGELFF
j_gene: TRBJ2-2; d_gene: TRBD1; abundance: -; v_gene: TRBV5-1; CDR3nt: TGCGCCAGCAGCGGTTGGACAGGGGTAGTTTCCGGGGAGCTGTTTTTT; CDR3aa: CASSGWTGVVSGELFF
j_gene: TRBJ1-2; d_gene: -; abundance: -; v_gene: TRBV15; CDR3nt: TGTGCCACCAGCAGAGATAGTTCCCGCTACACCTTC; CDR3aa: CATSRDSSRYTF
j_gene: TRBJ1-3; d_gene: -; abundance: few; v_gene: TRBV19; CDR3nt: TGTGCCAGTAGTTTGGAACTTAGCTCTGGAAACACCATATATTTT; CDR3aa: CASSLELSSGNTIYF
j_gene: TRBJ1-5; d_gene: TRBD1; abundance: -; v_gene: TRBV27; CDR3nt: TGTGCCAGCAGAGGACAGGGGGCGAGCAATCAGCCCCAGCATTTT; CDR3aa: CASRGQGASNQPQHF
j_gene: TRBJ1-4; d_gene: -; abundance: -; v_gene: TRBV4-1; CDR3nt: TGCGCCAGCAGCCAAGGAGGCCATGGTGAAAAACTGTTTTTT; CDR3aa: CASSQGGHGEKLFF
j_gene: TRBJ1-3; d_gene: TRBD1; abundance: once; v_gene: TRBV7-2; CDR3nt: TGTGCCAGCAGCTCAGGGGGCTCTGGAAACACCATATATTTT; CDR3aa: CASSSGGSGNTIYF
j_gene: TRBJ2-7; d_gene: TRBD1; abundance: -; v_gene: TRBV27; CDR3nt: TGTGCCAGCAGTTTCTCCGGGACAGCCTACGAGCAGTACTTC; CDR3aa: CASSFSGTAYEQYF
j_gene: TRBJ2-5; d_gene: -; abundance: -; v_gene: TRBV4-3; CDR3nt: TGCGCCAGCAGCCAAGATACGCGGACAGCTATCACCCAGTACTTC; CDR3aa: CASSQDTRTAITQYF
j_gene: TRBJ2-7; d_gene: TRBD1; abundance: -; v_gene: TRBV10-2; CDR3nt: TGCGCCAGCAGTGAGTCGAACAGGGGCTCCTACGAGCAGTACTTC; CDR3aa: CASSESNRGSYEQYF
j_gene: TRBJ2-1; d_gene: TRBD1; abundance: -; v_gene: TRBV10-3; CDR3nt: TGTGCCATCAGTGGGGCAGGGGGCTCCTACAATGAGCAGTTCTTC; CDR3aa: CAISGAGGSYNEQFF
j_gene: TRBJ2-2; d_gene: -; abundance: few; v_gene: TRBV2; CDR3nt: TGTGCCAGCAGCTCGGGGGCGGATGGGGAGCTGTTTTTT; CDR3aa: CASSSGADGELFF
j_gene: TRBJ2-3; d_gene: TRBD2; abundance: -; v_gene: TRBV6-1; CDR3nt: TGTGCCAGCATTAGCGGGGGGGCTGGAGATACGCAGTATTTT; CDR3aa: CASISGGAGDTQYF
j_gene: TRBJ2-7; d_gene: -; abundance: -; v_gene: TRBV5-1; CDR3nt: TGCGCCAGCAGCTTAACAGAAACCTACGAGCAGTACTTC; CDR3aa: CASSLTETYEQYF
j_gene: TRBJ1-1; d_gene: -; abundance: -; v_gene: TRBV30; CDR3nt: TGTGCCTGGAGCAGTAACTTGAACACTGAAGCTTTCTTT; CDR3aa: CAWSSNLNTEAFF
j_gene: TRBJ1-6; d_gene: -; abundance: -; v_gene: TRBV4-2; CDR3nt: TGTGCCAGCAGCCAAGCCCAGGGGAATTCACCCCTCCACTTT; CDR3aa: CASSQAQGNSPLHF
j_gene: TRBJ2-7; d_gene: TRBD2; abundance: -; v_gene: TRBV7-2; CDR3nt: TGTGCCAGCAGCTTACTGGGAGGGACCGACGAGCAGTACTTC; CDR3aa: CASSLLGGTDEQYF
j_gene: TRBJ2-3; d_gene: -; abundance: -; v_gene: TRBV2; CDR3nt: TGTGCCAGCCAAAACACAGATACGCAGTATTTT; CDR3aa: CASQNTDTQYF
j_gene: TRBJ2-1; d_gene: TRBD2; abundance: -; v_gene: TRBV10-3; CDR3nt: TGTGCCAGCCTAGGAACTAGCGGGATTGACGATGAGCAGTTCTTC; CDR3aa: CASLGTSGIDDEQFF
j_gene: TRBJ1-5; d_gene: TRBD1; abundance: -; v_gene: TRBV18; CDR3nt: TGTGCCAGCTCACCCGGGACAGATCAGCCCCAGCATTTT; CDR3aa: CASSPGTDQPQHF